This TCR beta chain was found in a study of blood T cells in healthy people across ages. The use of a sample-barcoded 5' primer and a J-beta primer mix characterized a second PCR of roughly 7 to 12 cycles. Each cDNA molecule, via a template-switch adaptor with 12 random nucleotides, was tagged. TCRdb fed the 5' RACE reads into MiXCR, producing one record per CDR3 protein. The sample lists roughly 730,000 distinct CDR3 sequences, roughly 56% seen once, with 25% to 30% in the top ten. Study conclusions and caveats: It was held that diversity estimates obtained from one million T cells represented underestimates. A roughly linear age-dependent decrease characterized TCR beta diversity per million T cells.

In each sample, at least 7 million PBMCs were isolated. In regard to this clonotype: The antigen remains unidentified.

The sequencing input was blood. The TCR originated in a man between 40 and 49 years old in good health.

The CDR3 DNA is TGTGCCAGCAGCCGTAGCGGGAGTGCCAATGAGCAGTTCTTC. Its protein product is CASSRSGSANEQFF. This chain joins TRBV11-3 and TRBJ2-1; 9 bases align to TRBD2. Germline CDR1 reads SGHNT; CDR2 reads YENEEA. This CDR3 contains 14 residues. Unmatched junction bases numbered 5, after V lost 5 bases and J lost 6 bases.